This TCR beta chain was observed in a study of post-analysis software for immune sequencing data. Across the study: Relapsing-remitting, secondary progressive and progressive-relapsing courses of multiple sclerosis were included.

Study-wide points: Roughly five TRBV segments appeared more often in patients than in controls, and TRBV5-6, TRBV5-1 and TRBV20-1 were among these. Same-batch samples co-clustered strongly by F measure.

Only a few counts were recorded for this clonotype. No antigen is known for it. TCR beta cDNA libraries had unique molecular identifiers. TCRdb fed the PCR reads into MiXCR, producing one record per CDR3 protein. The data hold more than 500,000 distinct CDR3 sequences, with around 36% observed a single time. V lost 2 bases, J lost 8 bases, and 7 bases stayed unmatched. The CDR3 is 15 residues long. Germline CDR1 is MNHEY and CDR2 is SVGEGT. The clonotype originates from a girl under 18 with multiple sclerosis. The genes are TRBV6-2 or TRBV6-3 and TRBJ2-1, with TRBD1 matching 9 bases. The specimen sequenced was blood. This CDR3 reads CASSYAGTGTDEQFF. The CDR3 DNA is TGTGCCAGCAGTTACGCCGGGACAGGGACAGATGAGCAGTTCTTC.